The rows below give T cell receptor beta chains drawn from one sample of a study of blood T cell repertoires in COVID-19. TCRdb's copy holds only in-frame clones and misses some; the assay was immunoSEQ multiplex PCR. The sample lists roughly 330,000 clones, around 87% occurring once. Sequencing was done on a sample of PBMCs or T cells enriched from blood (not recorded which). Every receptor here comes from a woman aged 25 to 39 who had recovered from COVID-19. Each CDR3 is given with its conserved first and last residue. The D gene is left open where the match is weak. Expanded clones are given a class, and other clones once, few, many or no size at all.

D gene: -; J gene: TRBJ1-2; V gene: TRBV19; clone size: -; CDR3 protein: CASSIRGGGYTF; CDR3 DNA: TGTGCCAGTAGTATCCGGGGAGGTGGCTACACCTTC
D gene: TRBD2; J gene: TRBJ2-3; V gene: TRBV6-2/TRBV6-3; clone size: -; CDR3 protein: CASSTHRLALAGDTQYF; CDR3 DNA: TGTGCCAGCAGTACGCACAGACTAGCTTTAGCAGGGGATACGCAGTATTTT
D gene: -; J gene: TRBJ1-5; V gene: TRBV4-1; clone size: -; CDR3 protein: CASSQDSGDGNQPQHF; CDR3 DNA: TGCGCCAGCAGCCAAGATTCAGGGGACGGCAATCAGCCCCAGCATTTT
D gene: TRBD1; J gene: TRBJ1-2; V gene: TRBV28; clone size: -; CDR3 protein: CASSSRQGDGYTF; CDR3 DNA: TGTGCCAGCAGTTCCCGACAGGGAGATGGCTACACCTTC
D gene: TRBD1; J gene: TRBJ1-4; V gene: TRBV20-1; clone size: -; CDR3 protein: CSASRDSFVF; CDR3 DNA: TGCAGTGCTAGCCGGGACAGCTTTGTTTTT
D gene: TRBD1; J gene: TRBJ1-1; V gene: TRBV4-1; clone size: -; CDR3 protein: CASSQGQGAIGLNTEAFF; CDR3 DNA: TGCGCCAGCAGCCAGGGACAGGGGGCTATAGGATTGAACACTGAAGCTTTCTTT
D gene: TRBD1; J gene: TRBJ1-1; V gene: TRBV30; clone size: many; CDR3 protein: CAWSGGEDGVRGDTEAFF; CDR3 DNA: TGTGCCTGGAGTGGAGGCGAAGATGGTGTCAGGGGGGACACTGAAGCTTTCTTT
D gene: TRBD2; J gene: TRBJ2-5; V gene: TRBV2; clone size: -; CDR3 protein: CASSDLVGGDTLQETQYF; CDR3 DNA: TGTGCCAGCAGTGATTTAGTCGGGGGGGATACACTACAAGAGACCCAGTACTTC
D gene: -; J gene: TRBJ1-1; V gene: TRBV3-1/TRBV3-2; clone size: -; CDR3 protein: CASSLQGTRDTEAFF; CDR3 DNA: TGTGCCAGCAGCCTGCAGGGTACTCGGGACACTGAAGCTTTCTTT
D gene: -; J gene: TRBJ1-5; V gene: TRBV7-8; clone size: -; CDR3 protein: CASSLEGIYSNQPQHF; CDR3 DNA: TGTGCCAGCAGCTTAGAGGGGATTTATAGCAATCAGCCCCAGCATTTT
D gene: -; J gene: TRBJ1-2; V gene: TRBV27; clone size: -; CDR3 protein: CASSYRLGGAYTF; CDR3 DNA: TGTGCCAGCAGTTACCGTCTCGGGGGAGCATACACCTTC
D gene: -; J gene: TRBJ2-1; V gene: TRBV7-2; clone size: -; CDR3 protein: CASSLTSYNEQFF; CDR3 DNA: TGTGCCAGCAGCTTGACTAGTTACAATGAGCAGTTCTTC
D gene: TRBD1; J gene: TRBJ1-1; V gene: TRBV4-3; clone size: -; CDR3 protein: CASSQTGQGGTEAFF; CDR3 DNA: TGCGCCAGCAGCCAAACGGGACAGGGAGGCACTGAAGCTTTCTTT
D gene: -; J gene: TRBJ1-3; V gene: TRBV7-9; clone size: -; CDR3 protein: CASSPAGVLSGNTIYF; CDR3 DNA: TGTGCCAGCAGCCCCGCGGGGGTGCTCTCTGGAAACACCATATATTTT
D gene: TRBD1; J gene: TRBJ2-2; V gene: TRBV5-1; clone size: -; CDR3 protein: CASSSLDRGFYTGELFF; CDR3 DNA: TGCGCCAGCAGCTCCCTGGACAGGGGCTTTTACACCGGGGAGCTGTTTTTT